The clone carrying this T cell receptor (beta chain) was seen just once. These data come from a study of spatial heterogeneity in lung cancer. Every TCR cDNA molecule carried a tag that served as a unique molecular identifier. TCRdb re-called the 5' RACE reads through MiXCR, storing one row per CDR3 protein. Of some 3,700 distinct CDR3 sequences in the sample, 20% to 30% were seen once. Deletions cut 5 bases from V and 11 bases from J, with 15 bases between. Looked up from germline, CDR1 is SEHNR and CDR2 is FQNEAQ (reference sequence). The length of the CDR3 is 12 residues. Time point: sample taken at primary tumor resection. Sequencing was performed on whole RNA extracted from tumor and nontumor lung tissue, or from frozen PBMC, and the material was left unsorted.

The source was normal lung tissue next to the tumor, collected at surgery. The chain couples TRBV7-9 to TRBJ1-1; D gene ambiguous. This sequence was found in a male donor with early-stage non-small cell lung cancer. In DNA form, the CDR3 reads TGTGCCAGCAGCCAAGTCCCGGGAATGGCTTTCTTT. Its protein product is CASSQVPGMAFF.